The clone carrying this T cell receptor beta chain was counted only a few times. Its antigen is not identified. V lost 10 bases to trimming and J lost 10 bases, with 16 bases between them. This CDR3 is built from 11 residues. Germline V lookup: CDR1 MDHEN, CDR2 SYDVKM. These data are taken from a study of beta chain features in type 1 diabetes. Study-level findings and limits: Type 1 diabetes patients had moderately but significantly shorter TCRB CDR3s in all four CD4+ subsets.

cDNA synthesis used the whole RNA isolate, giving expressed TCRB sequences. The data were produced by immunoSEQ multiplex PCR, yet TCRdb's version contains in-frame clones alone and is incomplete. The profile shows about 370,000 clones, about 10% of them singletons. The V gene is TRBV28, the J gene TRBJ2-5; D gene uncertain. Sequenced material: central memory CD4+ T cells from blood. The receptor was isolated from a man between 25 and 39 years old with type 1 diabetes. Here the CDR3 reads CATRLLNSQYF. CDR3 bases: TGTGCCACCCGGTTACTTAATAGCCAGTACTTC.